This T cell receptor beta chain was sequenced for a study of blood T cell repertoires in COVID-19. On the study more broadly: The analysed material was cDNA or gDNA that came from T cells, B-cell-depleted T cells, or PBMCs.

The CDR3 length is 14 residues. The germline V gene has CDR1 SGHTA and CDR2 FQGNSA. The junction had 7 bases not matched to a gene; V was cut back by 5 bases and J by 7 bases. As processed by the authors: Estimates of nucleated cell counts were drawn from the amplification of reference gene primers. Assay used: immunoSEQ multiplex PCR; TCRdb lists only in-frame clones, some missing. D and trimming were read from the DNA, whereas the V and J calls and clone size are those reported in that table. The sample has around 400,000 clones; around 87% are singletons. A Seattle source enrolled patients during active infection and followed them longitudinally.

This chain uses TRBV7-2 with TRBJ2-5; 10 bases align to TRBD2. Sequenced: peripheral blood. The source of this sequence is a woman aged 25 to 45 with COVID-19, enrolled during active disease. The CDR3 region is CASSIPSGGPTQYF. CDR3 bases: TGTGCCAGCAGCATCCCTAGCGGGGGCCCGACCCAGTACTTC.